This T cell receptor beta chain was recorded in a study of regulatory T cells in long-lasting Graves disease. Described time point: newly diagnosed GD, antithyroid drugs for less than 3 months. The TCR library was made from RNA extracted from PBMCs. This clonotype showed up many times. With 2 bases removed from V and 3 bases from J, the gap between germline ends came to 13 bases. From germline, CDR1 is LGHNT and CDR2 FRNRAP. CDR3 length: 15 residues. Combining iRepertoire HTBI primers with Arm-PCR of CDR3 regions, the authors built TCR beta libraries. TCRdb recomputed calls from the multiplex PCR reads with MiXCR, one row per CDR3 protein. This sample has a few hundred thousand distinct CDR3 sequences, with 15% to 20% found just once. These records were also assigned to another study, of T cells in Graves' hyperthyroidism and ophthalmopathy.

Sequencing used peripheral blood mononuclear cells (PBMCs), obtained at new diagnosis, from a patient treated with antithyroid drugs. This clonotype originated in a woman in her 30s with Graves disease. The J gene is TRBJ1-1, the V gene TRBV12-5; D perhaps matches TRBD1 (5 bases). The CDR3 loop reads CASGLTGGADTEAFF. As DNA, the CDR3 is TGTGCTAGTGGTTTGACAGGAGGGGCTGACACTGAAGCTTTCTTT.